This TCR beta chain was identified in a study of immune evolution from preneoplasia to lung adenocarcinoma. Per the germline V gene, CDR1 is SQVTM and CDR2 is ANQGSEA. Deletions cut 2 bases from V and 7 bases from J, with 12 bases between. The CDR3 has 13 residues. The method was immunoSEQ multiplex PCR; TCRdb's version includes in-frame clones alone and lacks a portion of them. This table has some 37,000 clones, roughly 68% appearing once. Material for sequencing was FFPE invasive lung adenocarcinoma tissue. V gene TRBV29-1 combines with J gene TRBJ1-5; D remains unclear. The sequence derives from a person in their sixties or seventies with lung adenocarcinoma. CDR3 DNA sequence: TGCAGCGTTGAATTGGCAGGAGGCCAGCCCCAGCATTTT. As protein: CSVELAGGQPQHF.